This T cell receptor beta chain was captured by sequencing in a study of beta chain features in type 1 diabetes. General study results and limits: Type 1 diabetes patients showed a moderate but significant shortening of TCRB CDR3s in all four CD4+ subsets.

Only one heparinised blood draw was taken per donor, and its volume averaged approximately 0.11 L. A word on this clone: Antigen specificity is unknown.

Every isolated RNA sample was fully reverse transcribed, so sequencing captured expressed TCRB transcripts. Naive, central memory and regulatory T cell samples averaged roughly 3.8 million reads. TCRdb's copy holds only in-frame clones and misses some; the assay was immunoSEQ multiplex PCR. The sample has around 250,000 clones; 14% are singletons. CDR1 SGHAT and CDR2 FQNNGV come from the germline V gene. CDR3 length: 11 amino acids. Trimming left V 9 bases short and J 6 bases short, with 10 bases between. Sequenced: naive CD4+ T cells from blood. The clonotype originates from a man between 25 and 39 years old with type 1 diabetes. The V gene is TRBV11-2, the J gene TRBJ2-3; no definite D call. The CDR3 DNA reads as TGTGCCAGTTTGTTCCGGGATACGCAGTATTTT. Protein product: CASLFRDTQYF. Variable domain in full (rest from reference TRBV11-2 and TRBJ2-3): EAGVAQSPRYKIIEKRQSVAFWCNPISGHATLYWYQQILGQGPKLLIQFQNNGVVDDSQLPKDRFSAERLKGVDSTLKIQPAKLEDSAVYLCASLFRDTQYFGPGTRLTVL.